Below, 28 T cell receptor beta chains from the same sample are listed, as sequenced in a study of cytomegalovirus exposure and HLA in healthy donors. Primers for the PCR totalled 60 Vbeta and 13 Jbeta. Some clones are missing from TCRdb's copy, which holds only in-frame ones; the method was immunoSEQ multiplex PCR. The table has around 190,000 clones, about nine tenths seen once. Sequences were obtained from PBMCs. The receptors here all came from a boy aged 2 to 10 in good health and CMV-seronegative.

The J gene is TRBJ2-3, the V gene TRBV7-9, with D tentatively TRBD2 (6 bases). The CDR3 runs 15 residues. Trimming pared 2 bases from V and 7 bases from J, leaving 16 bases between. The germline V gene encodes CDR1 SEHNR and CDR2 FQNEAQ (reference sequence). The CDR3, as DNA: TGTGCCAGCAGCTTAACGGGGGTGGGTGTGAATACGCAGTATTTT. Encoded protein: CASSLTGVGVNTQYF.

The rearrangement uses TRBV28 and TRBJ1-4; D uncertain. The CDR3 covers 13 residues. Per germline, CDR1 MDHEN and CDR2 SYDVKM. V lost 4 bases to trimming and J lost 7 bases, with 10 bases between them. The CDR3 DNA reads TGTGCCAGCAGTTCCTTAGGGAGTGAAAAACTGTTTTTT. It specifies CASSSLGSEKLFF.

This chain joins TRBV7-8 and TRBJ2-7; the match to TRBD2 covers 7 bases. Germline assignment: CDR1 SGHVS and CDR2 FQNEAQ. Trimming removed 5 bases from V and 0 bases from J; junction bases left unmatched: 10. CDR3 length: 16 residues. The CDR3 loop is CASSPTRERGSYEQYF. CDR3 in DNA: TGTGCCAGCAGCCCCACGCGGGAGCGAGGCTCCTACGAGCAGTACTTC.

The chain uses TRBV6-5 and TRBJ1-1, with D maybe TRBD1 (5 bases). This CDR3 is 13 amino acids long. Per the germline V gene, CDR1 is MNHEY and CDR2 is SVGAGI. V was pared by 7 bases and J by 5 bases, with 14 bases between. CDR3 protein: CASTPGGWTEAFF. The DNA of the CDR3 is TGTGCCAGCACCCCCGGGGGGTGGACTGAAGCTTTCTTT.

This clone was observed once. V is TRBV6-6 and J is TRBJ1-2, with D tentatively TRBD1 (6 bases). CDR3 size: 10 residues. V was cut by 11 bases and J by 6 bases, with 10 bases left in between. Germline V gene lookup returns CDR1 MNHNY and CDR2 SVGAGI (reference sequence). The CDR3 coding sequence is TGTGCCTCTTACAGGGATGGCTACACCTTC. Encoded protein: CASYRDGYTF.

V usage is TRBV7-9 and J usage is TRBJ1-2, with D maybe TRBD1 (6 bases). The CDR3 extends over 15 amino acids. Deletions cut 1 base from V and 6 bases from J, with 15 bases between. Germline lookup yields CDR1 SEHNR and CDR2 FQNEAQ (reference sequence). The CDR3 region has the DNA TGTGCCAGCAGCTTAGATGTGGCAGGGGCAAATGGCTACACCTTC. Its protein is CASSLDVAGANGYTF.

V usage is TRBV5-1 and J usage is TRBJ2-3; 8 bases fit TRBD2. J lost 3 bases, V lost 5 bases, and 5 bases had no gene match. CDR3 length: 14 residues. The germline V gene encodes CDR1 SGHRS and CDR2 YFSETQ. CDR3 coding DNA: TGCGCCAGCAGGAACAGCGGGGGTACAGATACGCAGTATTTT. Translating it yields CASRNSGGTDTQYF.

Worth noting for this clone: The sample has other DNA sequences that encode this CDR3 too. The CDR3 sequence is CASSDWYRVSGKGETQYF. The CDR3 DNA is TGTGCCAGCAGTGATTGGTACAGAGTTAGCGGGAAGGGAGAGACCCAGTACTTC. This chain uses TRBV2 with TRBJ2-5; 8 bases line up with TRBD2. CDR1 is SNHLY and CDR2 is FYNNEI in the germline V gene. This CDR3 is built from 18 residues. Trimming removed 3 bases from V and 4 bases from J; junction bases left unmatched: 16.

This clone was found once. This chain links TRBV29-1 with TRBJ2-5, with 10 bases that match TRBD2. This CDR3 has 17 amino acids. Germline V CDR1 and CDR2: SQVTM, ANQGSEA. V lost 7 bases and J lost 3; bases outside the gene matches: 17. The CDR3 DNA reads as TGCAGCGCCGGGCGGGCCAGCGGGAGGGCCTTAAAAGAGACCCAGTACTTC. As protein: CSAGRASGRALKETQYF.

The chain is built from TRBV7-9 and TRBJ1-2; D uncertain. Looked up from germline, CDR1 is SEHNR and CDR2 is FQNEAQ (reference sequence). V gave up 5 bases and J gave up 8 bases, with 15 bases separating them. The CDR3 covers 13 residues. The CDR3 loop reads CASSAGLYEGYTF. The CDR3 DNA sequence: TGTGCCAGCAGCGCCGGACTTTACGAGGGCTACACCTTC.

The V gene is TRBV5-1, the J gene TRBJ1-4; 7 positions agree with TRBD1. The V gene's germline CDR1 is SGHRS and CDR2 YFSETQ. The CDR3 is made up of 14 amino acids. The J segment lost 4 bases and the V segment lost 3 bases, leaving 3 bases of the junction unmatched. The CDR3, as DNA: TGCGCCAGCAGCTGGGACAGCTTTAATGAAAAACTGTTTTTT. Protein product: CASSWDSFNEKLFF.

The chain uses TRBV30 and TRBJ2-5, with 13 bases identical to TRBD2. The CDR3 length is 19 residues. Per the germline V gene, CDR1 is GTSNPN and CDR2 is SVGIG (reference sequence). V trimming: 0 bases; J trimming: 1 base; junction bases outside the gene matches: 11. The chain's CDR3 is CAWSVNPWTSGGIQETQYF. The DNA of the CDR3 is TGTGCCTGGAGTGTAAACCCATGGACTAGCGGGGGTATCCAAGAGACCCAGTACTTC. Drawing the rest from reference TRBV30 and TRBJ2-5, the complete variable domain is SQTIHQWPATLVQPVGSPLSLECTVEGTSNPNLYWYRQAAGRGLQLLFYSVGIGQISSEVPQNLSASRPQDRQFILSSKKLLLSDSGFYLCAWSVNPWTSGGIQETQYFGPGTRLLVL.

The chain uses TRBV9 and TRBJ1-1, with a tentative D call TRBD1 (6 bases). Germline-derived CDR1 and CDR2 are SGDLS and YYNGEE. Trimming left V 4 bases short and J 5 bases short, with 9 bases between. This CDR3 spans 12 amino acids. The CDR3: CASSTQGTEAFF. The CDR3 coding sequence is TGTGCCAGCAGCACACAGGGAACTGAAGCTTTCTTT.

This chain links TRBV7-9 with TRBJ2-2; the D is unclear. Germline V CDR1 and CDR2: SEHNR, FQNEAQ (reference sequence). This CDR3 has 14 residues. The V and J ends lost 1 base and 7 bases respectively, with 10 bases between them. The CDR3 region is CASSLDFPGGELFF. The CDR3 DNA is TGTGCCAGCAGCTTAGACTTTCCGGGCGGGGAGCTGTTTTTT.

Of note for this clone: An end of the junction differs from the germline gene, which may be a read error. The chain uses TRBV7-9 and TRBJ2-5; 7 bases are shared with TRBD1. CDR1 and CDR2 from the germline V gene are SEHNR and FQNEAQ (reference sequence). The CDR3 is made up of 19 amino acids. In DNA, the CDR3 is TGTTCCAGCAGCCCCCGGGACAGATACCCCCCCACCCACGAGGAGACCCAGTACTTC. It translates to CSSSPRDRYPPTHEETQYF.

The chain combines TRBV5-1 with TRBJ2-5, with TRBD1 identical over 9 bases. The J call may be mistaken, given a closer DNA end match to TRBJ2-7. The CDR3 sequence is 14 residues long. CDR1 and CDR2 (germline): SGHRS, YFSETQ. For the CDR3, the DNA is TGCGCCAGCAGCCAACAGGGACAGGGTTACGAGCAGTACTTC. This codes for CASSQQGQGYEQYF.

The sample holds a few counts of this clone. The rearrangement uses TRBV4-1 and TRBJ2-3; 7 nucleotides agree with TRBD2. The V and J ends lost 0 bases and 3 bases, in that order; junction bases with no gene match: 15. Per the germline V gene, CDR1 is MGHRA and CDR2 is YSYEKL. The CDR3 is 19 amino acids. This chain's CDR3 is CASSQDLIGTTGRTDTQYF. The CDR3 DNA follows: TGCGCCAGCAGCCAAGATTTAATAGGGACTACCGGAAGGACAGATACGCAGTATTTT.

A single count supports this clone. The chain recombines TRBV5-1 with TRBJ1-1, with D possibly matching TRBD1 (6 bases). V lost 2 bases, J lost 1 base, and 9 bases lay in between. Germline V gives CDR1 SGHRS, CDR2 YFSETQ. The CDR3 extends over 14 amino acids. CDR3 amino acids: CASSLGQTNTEAFF. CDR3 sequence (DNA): TGCGCCAGCAGCTTAGGACAGACGAACACTGAAGCTTTCTTT.

The CDR3 nucleotides read TGTGCCAGCAGCGTAGCCTCTCGGGGCTACGAGCAGTACTTC. This sequence encodes CASSVASRGYEQYF. The genes are TRBV9 and TRBJ2-7; TRBD2 might be the D (5 bases). The CDR3 covers 14 residues. Trimming pared 0 bases from V and 3 bases from J, leaving 10 bases between. From germline, CDR1 is SGDLS and CDR2 YYNGEE.

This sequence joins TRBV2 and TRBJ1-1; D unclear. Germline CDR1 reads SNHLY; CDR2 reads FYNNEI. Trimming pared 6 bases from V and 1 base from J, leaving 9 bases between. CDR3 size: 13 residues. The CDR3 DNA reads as TGTGCCAGCAGAGACCCAGGGAACACTGAAGCTTTCTTT. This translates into CASRDPGNTEAFF. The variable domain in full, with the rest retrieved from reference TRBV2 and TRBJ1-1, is EPEVTQTPSHQVTQMGQEVILRCVPISNHLYFYWYRQILGQKVEFLVSFYNNEISEKSEIFDDQFSVERPDGSNFTLKIRSTKLEDSAMYFCASRDPGNTEAFFGQGTRLTVV.

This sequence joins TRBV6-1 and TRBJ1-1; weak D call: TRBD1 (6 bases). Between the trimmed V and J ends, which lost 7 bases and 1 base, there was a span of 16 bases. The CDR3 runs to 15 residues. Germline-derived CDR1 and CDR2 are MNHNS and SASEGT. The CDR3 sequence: CASTKPGHGNTEAFF. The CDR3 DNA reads TGTGCCAGCACTAAACCGGGACACGGGAACACTGAAGCTTTCTTT.

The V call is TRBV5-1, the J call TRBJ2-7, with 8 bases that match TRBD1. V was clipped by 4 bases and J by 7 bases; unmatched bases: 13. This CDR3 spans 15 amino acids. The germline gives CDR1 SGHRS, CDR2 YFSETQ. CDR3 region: CASSTDRAPFGEQYF. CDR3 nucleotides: TGCGCCAGCAGCACGGACAGGGCACCCTTCGGAGAGCAGTACTTC.

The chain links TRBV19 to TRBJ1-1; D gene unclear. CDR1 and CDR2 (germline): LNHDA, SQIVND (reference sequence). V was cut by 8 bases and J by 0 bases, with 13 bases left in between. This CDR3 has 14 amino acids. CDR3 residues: CASSWASMNTEAFF. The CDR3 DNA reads TGTGCCAGTTCCTGGGCTTCCATGAACACTGAAGCTTTCTTT.

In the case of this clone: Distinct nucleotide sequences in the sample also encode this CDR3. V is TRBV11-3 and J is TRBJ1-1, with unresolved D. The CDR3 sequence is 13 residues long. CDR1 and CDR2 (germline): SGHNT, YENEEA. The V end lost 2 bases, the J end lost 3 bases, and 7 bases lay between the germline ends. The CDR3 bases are TGTGCCAGCAGCTTATCCGGGGACACTGAAGCTTTCTTT. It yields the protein CASSLSGDTEAFF.

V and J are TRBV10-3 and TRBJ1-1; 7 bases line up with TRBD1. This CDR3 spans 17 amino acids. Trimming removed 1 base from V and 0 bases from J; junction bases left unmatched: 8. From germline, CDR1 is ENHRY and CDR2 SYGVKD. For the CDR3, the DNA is TGTGCCATCAGTGAGTTTGACAGGGTTATAATGAACACTGAAGCTTTCTTT. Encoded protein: CAISEFDRVIMNTEAFF.

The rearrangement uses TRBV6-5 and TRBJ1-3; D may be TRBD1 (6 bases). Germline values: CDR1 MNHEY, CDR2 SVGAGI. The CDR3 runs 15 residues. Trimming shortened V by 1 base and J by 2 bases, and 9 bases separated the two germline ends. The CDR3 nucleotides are TGTGCCAGCAGTTACTGGTCAGGGGCTGGAAACACCATATATTTT. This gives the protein CASSYWSGAGNTIYF.

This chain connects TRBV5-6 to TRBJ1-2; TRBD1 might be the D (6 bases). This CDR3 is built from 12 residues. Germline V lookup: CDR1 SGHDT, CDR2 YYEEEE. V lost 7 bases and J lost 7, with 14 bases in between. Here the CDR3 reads CASATGQSGYTF. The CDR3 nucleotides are TGTGCCAGCGCAACAGGGCAATCTGGCTACACCTTC.

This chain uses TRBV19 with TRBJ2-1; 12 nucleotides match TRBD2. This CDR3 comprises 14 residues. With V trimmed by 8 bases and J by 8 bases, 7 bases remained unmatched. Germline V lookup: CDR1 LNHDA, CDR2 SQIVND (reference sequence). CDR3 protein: CASAPTSGSDEQFF. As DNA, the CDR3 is TGTGCCAGTGCCCCGACTAGCGGGAGTGATGAGCAGTTCTTC.